A single sample gave rise to the 23 T cell receptor beta chains below, sequenced in a study of cytomegalovirus exposure and HLA in healthy donors. Amplification used 60 Vbeta primers and 13 Jbeta primers. Only in-frame clones appear in the TCRdb table, and some are missing; sequencing was by immunoSEQ multiplex PCR. This sample has some 150,000 clones, with roughly 83% found just once. What was sequenced was PBMCs. The receptors here all came from a woman in her late teens or twenties in good health and CMV-seronegative.

This clone was seen only once. This chain links TRBV6-1 with TRBJ1-5, with D possibly being TRBD1 (5 bases). Germline V gene sequence: CDR1 MNHNS, CDR2 SASEGT. The CDR3 runs to 15 residues. Trimming cost V 3 bases and J 1 base, with 10 bases left between them. The CDR3 DNA is TGTGCCAGCAGTGACCATTCAGGGAGCAATCAGCCCCAGCATTTT. Translated: CASSDHSGSNQPQHF.

The rearrangement links TRBV5-1 to TRBJ2-1; 12 bases are shared with TRBD2. This CDR3 has 17 residues. The trim removed 3 bases at V and 7 bases at J, leaving 11 bases unmatched. The germline V gene has CDR1 SGHRS and CDR2 YFSETQ. Here the CDR3 DNA reads TGCGCCAGCAGCTCGACTAGCGGGGGTACAAATGTAAATGAGCAGTTCTTC. Translation gives CASSSTSGGTNVNEQFF.

The genes are TRBV10-1 and TRBJ1-1; the D is unclear. The CDR3 contains 14 residues. The V end was cut by 1 base, the J end by 8 bases, with 14 bases between. Germline V gene data show CDR1 as WNHNN and CDR2 as SYGVQD (reference sequence). This CDR3 reads CASSEWAAPYEAFF. In DNA form, the CDR3 reads TGCGCCAGCAGTGAGTGGGCCGCCCCATACGAAGCTTTCTTT.

Only one count was recorded for this clone. The V and J genes are TRBV27 and TRBJ2-1, with a weak D call TRBD2 (6 bases). The CDR3 extends over 20 amino acids. Trimming shortened V by 2 bases and J by 4 bases, and 27 bases separated the two germline ends. Germline CDR1 MNHEY, CDR2 SMNVEV (reference sequence). CDR3 amino acids: CASSLPTGLPIALIYNEQFF. CDR3 in DNA: TGTGCCAGCAGTTTACCAACGGGACTCCCAATTGCCCTAATATACAATGAGCAGTTCTTC.

The chain joins TRBV9 to TRBJ2-5, with a weak D call TRBD1 (6 bases). The CDR3 runs 15 residues. CDR1 SGDLS and CDR2 YYNGEE come from the germline V gene. V was cut by 0 bases and J by 3 bases, with 12 bases left in between. The CDR3 DNA sequence: TGTGCCAGCAGCGTAGGAAAGAGGACAGAAGAGACCCAGTACTTC. Protein sequence: CASSVGKRTEETQYF.

The CDR3 protein is CASSIRVDTNSPLHF. CDR3 sequence (DNA): TGTGCCAGTAGTATTAGGGTGGACACTAATTCACCCCTCCACTTT. The chain has TRBV19 and TRBJ1-6, with D possibly matching TRBD1 (5 bases). With 3 bases removed from V and 6 bases from J, the gap between germline ends came to 12 bases. The CDR3 consists of 15 residues. From germline, CDR1 is LNHDA and CDR2 SQIVND (reference sequence).

The chain employs TRBV4-2 and TRBJ2-2, with 10 nucleotides matching TRBD2. Germline V lookup: CDR1 LGHNA, CDR2 YNFKEQ. The CDR3 is 17 residues long. After removal of 1 base from V and 7 bases from J, the junction contained 9 bases not matched to a gene. The CDR3 reads CASSQAPSGGAGGELFF. CDR3 DNA sequence: TGTGCCAGCAGCCAAGCCCCCAGCGGGGGGGCTGGCGGGGAGCTGTTTTTT.

The J gene is TRBJ2-5, the V gene TRBV10-3; 9 bases align to TRBD1. Germline V gene data show CDR1 as ENHRY and CDR2 as SYGVKD. V dropped 6 bases and J dropped 4; count of bases not matched to a gene: 0. This CDR3 comprises 12 residues. For the CDR3, the DNA is TGTGCCATCAGGGACAGGGGAGAGACCCAGTACTTC. Its protein product is CAIRDRGETQYF.

In its sample, this clone was seen a few times. The missing conserved phenylalanine or tryptophan at the end of this CDR3 makes a read error likely. It is unclear where the CDR3 begins or ends on the DNA, so no DNA is shown, and the CDR3 is as TCRdb lists it. This rearrangement joins TRBV5-1 to TRBJ2-6; no check of the table's D call, TRBD2, against the DNA was made. A total of 13 residues make up the CDR3, ends included. Germline V gene data show CDR1 as SGHRS and CDR2 as YFSETQ. This CDR3 reads CASSLKAPKEEFC.

The rearrangement joins TRBV20-1 to TRBJ1-1; possible D gene TRBD1, 6 bases. Germline V lookup: CDR1 DFQATT, CDR2 SNEGSKA (reference sequence). The CDR3 sequence is 11 residues long. Trimming took off 3 bases at V and 4 bases at J, with 6 bases between the two ends. CDR3 DNA sequence: TGCAGTGCTAGGGGGGCCACTGAAGCTTTCTTT. It is translated as CSARGATEAFF.

This clone was observed a few times. The rearrangement joins TRBV28 to TRBJ1-3, with TRBD1 as a possible D gene (6 bases). This CDR3 has 15 residues. V gave up 0 bases and J gave up 3 bases, with 9 bases separating them. Germline CDR1 reads MDHEN; CDR2 reads SYDVKM. For the CDR3, the DNA is TGTGCCAGCAGTTTATGGGGGGCGAATGGAAACACCATATATTTT. As protein: CASSLWGANGNTIYF.

This clone was counted a single time. V and J are TRBV6-4 and TRBJ1-1; the match to TRBD1 covers 10 bases. The ends lost 6 bases at V and 5 bases at J; junction bases unmatched: 6. The CDR3 consists of 14 residues. Germline loops: CDR1 MRHNA, CDR2 SNTAGT. The CDR3 sequence is CASRVDRGGTEAFF. The CDR3 bases are TGTGCCAGCAGGGTGGACAGGGGGGGGACTGAAGCTTTCTTT.

The V call is TRBV10-3, the J call TRBJ1-1; the match to TRBD1 covers 10 bases. CDR3 length: 17 residues. Unmatched junction bases numbered 13, after V lost 6 bases and J lost 3 bases. Germline V lookup: CDR1 ENHRY, CDR2 SYGVKD. CDR3 protein: CAIRGTAGQGTDTEAFF. The CDR3 region has the DNA TGTGCCATCAGGGGGACAGCGGGACAGGGGACGGACACTGAAGCTTTCTTT.

The chain combines TRBV7-9 with TRBJ2-2; 7 positions agree with TRBD1. V was pared by 2 bases and J by 3 bases, with 6 bases of the junction left unmatched. The CDR3 contains 16 residues. CDR1 is SEHNR, CDR2 FQNEAQ, per germline (reference sequence). CDR3 DNA sequence: TGTGCCAGCAGCTTAATCGGGGACAGATACACCGGGGAGCTGTTTTTT. Translation: CASSLIGDRYTGELFF.

The V and J genes are TRBV19 and TRBJ1-5, with D possibly matching TRBD1 (6 bases). Germline V gene data show CDR1 as LNHDA and CDR2 as SQIVND (reference sequence). V lost 7 bases, J lost 6 bases, and 22 bases lay in between. The CDR3 covers 16 residues. The CDR3 region has the DNA TGTGCCAGTAACCCGAGGGGGGGGGCGCGGGGTCAGCCCCAGCATTTT. Protein sequence: CASNPRGGARGQPQHF. Together with reference TRBV19 and TRBJ1-5, the CDR3 gives the full variable domain: DGGITQSPKYLFRKEGQNVTLSCEQNLNHDAMYWYRQDPGQGLRLIYYSQIVNDFQKGDIAEGYSVSREKKESFPLTVTSAQKNPTAFYLCASNPRGGARGQPQHFGDGTRLSIL.

This chain joins TRBV19 and TRBJ1-1, with 7 bases matching TRBD1. The CDR3 has 15 amino acids. With 6 bases clipped from V and 0 bases from J, the junction kept 7 bases outside the gene matches. The germline V gene encodes CDR1 LNHDA and CDR2 SQIVND (reference sequence). The CDR3 DNA reads as TGTGCCAGTAGAAAGGGACAGCGCATGAACACTGAAGCTTTCTTT. Protein sequence: CASRKGQRMNTEAFF.

The rearrangement uses TRBV14 and TRBJ1-2; possible D gene TRBD1, 5 bases. The germline V and J ends were trimmed by 6 bases and 7 bases, with 15 bases remaining between them. This CDR3 is 13 amino acids long. Germline CDR1 and CDR2: SGHDN and FVKESK. CDR3 nucleotides: TGTGCCAGCAGAGAAGCCGGGGGGGGTGGCTACACCTTC. This encodes CASREAGGGGYTF.

Note on this clone: One end of the junction varies from germline; a read error may be responsible. The chain has TRBV15 and TRBJ2-7; tentatively, D is TRBD1 (5 bases). The germline V gene encodes CDR1 LNHNV and CDR2 YYDKDF (reference sequence). The CDR3 length is 16 residues. CDR3 DNA sequence: TGTGCCACCAGCAGAGATAGTCACAGGTTCTCCCACGAGCAGTACTTC. This codes for CATSRDSHRFSHEQYF.

V and J are TRBV11-3 and TRBJ1-1; D is ambiguous. V gave up 5 bases and J gave up 1 base, with 8 bases separating them. The CDR3 has 13 residues. The germline CDR1 and CDR2 sequences are SGHNT and YENEEA. CDR3 protein: CASSGGGNTEAFF. In DNA form, the CDR3 reads TGTGCCAGCAGCGGCGGCGGGAACACTGAAGCTTTCTTT.

The chain recombines TRBV2 with TRBJ1-1; 8 bases are a match to TRBD1. CDR1 is SNHLY, CDR2 FYNNEI, per germline. This CDR3 has 14 residues. V gave up 3 bases and J gave up 5 bases; unmatched junction bases: 5. Written as DNA, the CDR3 is TGTGCCAGCAGTGACCAGGGGGCGAGGACTGAAGCTTTCTTT. The encoded protein is CASSDQGARTEAFF.

The chain is built from TRBV13 and TRBJ1-1; D is unresolved. The germline V gene encodes CDR1 PRHDT and CDR2 FYEKMQ (reference sequence). This CDR3 contains 13 residues. Trimming stripped 5 bases from V and 6 bases from J, with 13 bases between. CDR3 sequence reads: CASSLLEIAEAFF. CDR3 bases: TGTGCCAGCAGCCTACTTGAAATCGCTGAAGCTTTCTTT. The full variable domain, in which reference TRBV13 and TRBJ1-1 provide the parts outside the CDR3, is AAGVIQSPRHLIKEKRETATLKCYPIPRHDTVYWYQQGPGQDPQFLISFYEKMQSDKGSIPDRFSAQQFSDYHSELNMSSLELGDSALYFCASSLLEIAEAFFGQGTRLTVV.

This rearrangement joins TRBV4-1 to TRBJ2-5; no definite D call. The CDR3 covers 14 residues. Germline-derived CDR1 and CDR2 are MGHRA and YSYEKL. V was shortened by 3 bases and J by 2 bases, with 10 bases between the two germline ends. The CDR3 is CASSQREVQETQYF. In DNA, the CDR3 is TGCGCCAGCAGCCAGCGAGAAGTTCAAGAGACCCAGTACTTC.

The V and J genes are TRBV11-3 and TRBJ1-1, with 7 bases that match TRBD1. Germline trimming cut 6 bases from V and 4 bases from J; bases unmatched to any gene: 8. This CDR3 has 14 amino acids. CDR1 SGHNT and CDR2 YENEEA come from the germline V gene. CDR3 nucleotides: TGTGCCAGCAGAGGATCGACAGGGTGCACTGAAGCTTTCTTT. It codes for CASRGSTGCTEAFF.